These 10 T cell receptor beta chains share one sample of origin, sequenced in a study of Ad26.COV2.S vaccination and SARS-CoV-2 variants. This table comes from immunoSEQ multiplex PCR, and its TCRdb copy is limited to in-frame clones, with some not included. The sample records some 350,000 clones, about 91% being singletons. The sample here was peripheral blood, taken after recovery from COVID-19. The receptors here all came from a human donor who had recovered from COVID-19.

V gene TRBV27 combines with J gene TRBJ2-6; perhaps TRBD1 as D (6 bases). This CDR3 is 18 amino acids long. The V end lost 5 bases, the J end lost 2 bases, and 19 bases lay between the germline ends. CDR1 is MNHEY and CDR2 is SMNVEV in the germline V gene (reference sequence). This CDR3 is CASSPYRDVWAGANVLTF. As DNA, the CDR3 is TGTGCCAGCAGTCCATACAGGGATGTCTGGGCTGGGGCCAACGTCCTGACTTTC.

The V and J genes are TRBV11-1 and TRBJ2-3; D is undetermined. With 1 base removed from V and 2 bases from J, the gap between germline ends came to 10 bases. The CDR3 has 15 amino acids. Per the germline V gene, CDR1 is SGHAT and CDR2 is FQDESV (reference sequence). CDR3 bases: TGTGCCAGCAGCTTAGTCAGTCCCGTCACAGATACGCAGTATTTT. Amino acid sequence: CASSLVSPVTDTQYF.

V usage is TRBV13 and J usage is TRBJ1-1, with unresolved D. The CDR3 runs 16 residues. V was shortened by 5 bases and J by 1 base, with 17 bases between the two germline ends. The V gene's germline CDR1 is PRHDT and CDR2 FYEKMQ (reference sequence). For the CDR3, the DNA is TGTGCCAGCAGCCTCACCACAACCACAGAGAACACTGAAGCTTTCTTT. Translated, it gives CASSLTTTTENTEAFF. Based on the CDR3 plus reference TRBV13 and TRBJ1-1, the full variable domain is AAGVIQSPRHLIKEKRETATLKCYPIPRHDTVYWYQQGPGQDPQFLISFYEKMQSDKGSIPDRFSAQQFSDYHSELNMSSLELGDSALYFCASSLTTTTENTEAFFGQGTRLTVV.

The chain links TRBV9 to TRBJ2-1, with D possibly matching TRBD2 (6 bases). In germline, CDR1 is SGDLS, CDR2 YYNGEE. CDR3 size: 15 residues. V was trimmed by 0 bases and J by 2 bases, leaving 9 bases between them. The CDR3, as DNA: TGTGCCAGCAGCGTAGACGGGGGAACCTACAATGAGCAGTTCTTC. Amino acids: CASSVDGGTYNEQFF. The whole variable domain, remainder taken from reference TRBV9 and TRBJ2-1, is DSGVTQTPKHLITATGQRVTLRCSPRSGDLSVYWYQQSLDQGLQFLIQYYNGEERAKGNILERFSAQQFPDLHSELNLSSLELGDSALYFCASSVDGGTYNEQFFGPGTRLTVL.

The count of this clone is one. V usage is TRBV24-1 and J usage is TRBJ2-2, with D perhaps TRBD1 (6 bases). The V gene's germline CDR1 is KGHDR and CDR2 SFDVKD. The CDR3 loop spans 16 amino acids. V was trimmed by 3 bases and J by 0 bases, leaving 10 bases between them. The CDR3 spells CATSDKRTANTGELFF. For the CDR3, the DNA is TGTGCCACCAGTGATAAGAGGACAGCGAACACCGGGGAGCTGTTTTTT.

This clone was counted once. V gene TRBV5-1 combines with J gene TRBJ2-1; TRBD1 matches 9 bases. V dropped 1 base and J dropped 3; count of bases not matched to a gene: 2. This CDR3 has 15 amino acids. Germline CDR1 and CDR2: SGHRS and YFSETQ. The CDR3 DNA sequence: TGCGCCAGCAGCTTGCGGACAGGGGTCTACAATGAGCAGTTCTTC. It specifies CASSLRTGVYNEQFF.

The genes are TRBV2 and TRBJ2-7; D is tentatively TRBD1 or TRBD2 (5 bases each). Per the germline V gene, CDR1 is SNHLY and CDR2 is FYNNEI. This CDR3 is 15 amino acids long. V shed 2 bases and J shed 3 bases, with 14 bases lying between them. The CDR3 spells CASSESLAGNYEQYF. For the CDR3, the DNA is TGTGCCAGCAGTGAAAGCCTAGCAGGGAACTACGAGCAGTACTTC.

The chain links TRBV6-2 or TRBV6-3 to TRBJ2-3; D is perhaps TRBD2 (7 bases). Germline V lookup: CDR1 MNHEY, CDR2 SVGEGT. V lost 3 bases to trimming and J lost 2 bases, with 21 bases between them. The CDR3 is made up of 18 amino acids. The CDR3 reads CASSYVLRRAGATDTQYF. The CDR3 nucleotides read TGTGCCAGCAGTTATGTCCTCCGAAGGGCGGGGGCCACAGATACGCAGTATTTT.

V and J are TRBV10-1 and TRBJ1-6; no clear D gene. With 2 bases removed from V and 7 bases from J, the gap between germline ends came to 6 bases. CDR1 and CDR2 from the germline V gene are WNHNN and SYGVQD (reference sequence). The CDR3 sequence is 13 residues long. CDR3 DNA sequence: TGCGCCAGCAGTGAGGGTGGGAATTCACCCCTCCACTTT. Translation: CASSEGGNSPLHF.

The chain recombines TRBV6-5 with TRBJ1-3; D gene ambiguous. The CDR3 has 15 residues. The germline V gene has CDR1 MNHEY and CDR2 SVGAGI. V was clipped by 0 bases and J by 4 bases, with 10 bases between them. The CDR3 protein is CASSYSHSGGNTIYF. CDR3 nucleotide sequence: TGTGCCAGCAGTTACTCGCACAGTGGGGGAAACACCATATATTTT.